The 22 T cell receptor beta chains below all came from one sample that was sequenced in a study of blood T cells in healthy people across ages. Next came a second PCR, run for about 7 to 12 cycles, which used a sample-barcoded 5' primer along with a J-beta primer mix. TCRdb re-called the 5' RACE reads with MiXCR, one entry per CDR3 protein. Of about 690,000 distinct CDR3 sequences in the sample, 40% to 45% were seen once. Sequencing was done on a sample of blood. Receptor source: a man at least 80 years old in good health.

V is TRBV6-1 and J is TRBJ2-7, with 11 bases that match TRBD1. This CDR3 comprises 15 residues. V shed 2 bases and J 2 bases; nucleotides not matched to a gene: 2. Germline V gene data show CDR1 as MNHNS and CDR2 as SASEGT. DNA for the CDR3: TGTGCCAGCAGTGAATGGGGACAGGGGGCCTACGAGCAGTACTTC. Translation: CASSEWGQGAYEQYF.

This rearrangement joins TRBV6-1 to TRBJ2-7; D tentatively reads TRBD1 or TRBD2 (8 bases each). Trimming removed 5 bases at V and 3 bases at J, with 32 bases between. From germline, CDR1 is MNHNS and CDR2 SASEGT. The CDR3 has 20 residues. The chain's CDR3 is CASSPRTGSRPGTSFYEQYF. In nucleotides, the CDR3 is TGTGCCAGCAGTCCACGGACAGGGTCGAGACCCGGGACTAGTTTCTACGAGCAGTACTTC.

In its sample, this clonotype was seen many times. The chain links TRBV12-3 or TRBV12-4 to TRBJ2-7; possibly TRBD1 for D (6 bases). This CDR3 contains 14 residues. V lost 7 bases to trimming and J lost 4 bases, with 17 bases between them. CDR3 in DNA: TGTGCCAGCAAATTGACCGGGACACAATACGAGCAGTACTTC. It translates to CASKLTGTQYEQYF.

The genes are TRBV7-2 and TRBJ2-4; 7 bases are shared with TRBD1. TRBJ2-7 explains the end of the DNA better; the J call may be wrong. The CDR3 is made up of 15 amino acids. The germline V gene encodes CDR1 SGHTA and CDR2 FQGNSA. CDR3 sequence (DNA): TGTGCCAGCAGCCCCGCCGGGACAGAGGGTGACGAGCAGTACTTC. Protein: CASSPAGTEGDEQYF.

The genes are TRBV2 and TRBJ2-7; the D is unclear. Trimming pared 3 bases from V and 1 base from J, leaving 13 bases between. CDR1 and CDR2 from the germline V gene are SNHLY and FYNNEI. The CDR3 is made up of 15 amino acids. CDR3 protein: CASSESQIKSYEQYF. CDR3 in DNA: TGTGCCAGCAGTGAGAGTCAGATAAAATCCTACGAGCAGTACTTC. Based on the CDR3 plus reference TRBV2 and TRBJ2-7, the full variable domain is EPEVTQTPSHQVTQMGQEVILRCVPISNHLYFYWYRQILGQKVEFLVSFYNNEISEKSEIFDDQFSVERPDGSNFTLKIRSTKLEDSAMYFCASSESQIKSYEQYFGPGTRLTVT.

This clonotype was seen a handful of times. The chain recombines TRBV20-1 with TRBJ1-1, with 7 bases lining up with TRBD1. The CDR3 runs to 12 residues. V was pared by 6 bases and J by 11 bases, with 12 bases of the junction left unmatched. From germline, CDR1 is DFQATT and CDR2 SNEGSKA (reference sequence). CDR3 sequence (DNA): TGCAGTGCCAGCAGACAGGGCTTGGAGGCTTTCTTT. It codes for CSASRQGLEAFF.

This clonotype occurred a few times. DNA for the CDR3: TGTGCCAGCAGCGAACAGGGGGTTTGGGACATTCAGTACTTC. Translating it yields CASSEQGVWDIQYF. The chain couples TRBV5-4 to TRBJ2-4; 8 bases match TRBD1. The CDR3 runs to 14 residues. The ends lost 4 bases at V and 8 bases at J; junction bases unmatched: 8. Germline values: CDR1 SGHNT, CDR2 YYREEE (reference sequence).

The count of this clonotype is one. The chain couples TRBV7-2 to TRBJ2-4, with D perhaps given as TRBD1 or TRBD2 (5 bases each). Trimming left V 5 bases short and J 0 bases short, with 17 bases between. The CDR3 has 17 amino acids. Germline values: CDR1 SGHTA, CDR2 FQGNSA. The DNA for the CDR3 is TGTGCCAGCAGCGTTAGGGACGGCAGCCTAGCCAAAAACATTCAGTACTTC. This gives the protein CASSVRDGSLAKNIQYF.

This clonotype was recorded many times. The chain couples TRBV5-1 to TRBJ2-7; 10 nucleotides agree with TRBD2. The CDR3 is made up of 16 amino acids. Per germline, CDR1 SGHRS and CDR2 YFSETQ. V shed 4 bases, J shed 2 bases, and the junction held 9 bases outside the gene matches. The CDR3 loop is CASSPQASGGTYEQYF. CDR3 bases: TGCGCCAGCAGCCCTCAGGCTAGCGGGGGAACCTACGAGCAGTACTTC.

The chain joins TRBV29-1 to TRBJ2-5; D is unresolved. Germline lookup yields CDR1 SQVTM and CDR2 ANQGSEA. The CDR3 runs to 12 residues. Deletions cut 6 bases from V and 7 bases from J, with 15 bases between. CDR3 nucleotide sequence: TGCAGCGTCCCCGAAACCAAGGGGACCCAGTACTTC. Amino acids: CSVPETKGTQYF.

The table lists this clonotype with a few counts. This chain joins TRBV20-1 and TRBJ2-1, with D possibly TRBD2 on 5 matching bases. Germline V gene data show CDR1 as DFQATT and CDR2 as SNEGSKA (reference sequence). This CDR3 is 12 amino acids long. Trimming stripped 6 bases from V and 13 bases from J, with 19 bases between. The CDR3 sequence: CSANDGRGLQFF. The DNA for the CDR3 is TGCAGTGCAAACGACGGCCGAGGGCTACAGTTCTTC.

There are many counts of this clonotype. The gene calls are TRBV28 and TRBJ1-1; D unclear. CDR3 length: 13 amino acids. V lost 3 bases to trimming and J lost 6 bases, with 11 bases between them. Looked up from germline, CDR1 is MDHEN and CDR2 is SYDVKM. CDR3 protein: CASSLIRISEAFF. The CDR3 DNA is TGTGCCAGCAGTTTGATAAGGATCTCTGAAGCTTTCTTT.

The chain links TRBV20-1 to TRBJ1-6, with unresolved D. V gave up 0 bases and J gave up 8 bases, with 8 bases separating them. This CDR3 region has 13 residues. CDR1 and CDR2 from the germline V gene are DFQATT and SNEGSKA (reference sequence). CDR3 DNA sequence: TGCAGTGCTAGAGATTCGGACTATTCACCCCTCCACTTT. Protein sequence: CSARDSDYSPLHF.

This clonotype came up a few times. This chain connects TRBV12-3 or TRBV12-4 to TRBJ1-1; TRBD1 matches 11 bases. The CDR3 has 14 amino acids. V lost 3 bases and J lost 6; bases outside the gene matches: 3. The CDR3, as DNA: TGTGCCAGCAGTTTGCGGGACAGGGGGGCTGAAGCTTTCTTT. It encodes CASSLRDRGAEAFF.

The chain employs TRBV4-3 and TRBJ2-3; perhaps TRBD2 as D (7 bases). This CDR3 is built from 15 residues. Germline CDR1 LGHNA, CDR2 YSLEER. Trimming removed 7 bases from V and 4 bases from J, with 18 bases in between. CDR3: CASNEFGGAADTQYF. The CDR3 DNA sequence: TGCGCCAGCAACGAATTTGGGGGGGCCGCAGATACGCAGTATTTT.

The chain has TRBV29-1 and TRBJ2-3; D is undetermined. This CDR3 is 13 amino acids long. The germline V gene has CDR1 SQVTM and CDR2 ANQGSEA. Deletions cut 5 bases from V and 0 bases from J, with 9 bases between. Here the CDR3 reads CSVLWQSTDTQYF. The CDR3 DNA is TGCAGCGTTTTGTGGCAGAGCACAGATACGCAGTATTTT.

This clonotype has only a few counts. J is TRBJ1-1 and V is TRBV29-1, with 9 positions matching TRBD1. The CDR3 extends over 15 amino acids. Germline trimming cut 2 bases from V and 6 bases from J; bases unmatched to any gene: 10. Germline V gives CDR1 SQVTM, CDR2 ANQGSEA. The CDR3 loop is CSVEIFHRGLSEAFF. CDR3 nucleotide sequence: TGCAGCGTTGAAATCTTTCACAGGGGGCTGTCTGAAGCTTTCTTT.

The chain combines TRBV13 with TRBJ2-3; D not resolved. Germline assignment: CDR1 PRHDT and CDR2 FYEKMQ (reference sequence). The CDR3 is made up of 13 amino acids. The germline V and J ends were trimmed by 3 bases and 4 bases, with 8 bases remaining between them. CDR3 protein: CASSFGRADTQYF. CDR3 in DNA: TGTGCCAGCAGCTTTGGGCGCGCAGATACGCAGTATTTT.

This clonotype has at least ten counts. The rearrangement uses TRBV7-9 and TRBJ2-3; D unclear. Trimming took 3 bases from V and 0 from J, leaving 7 bases between them. There are 14 residues in the CDR3. Germline V gives CDR1 SEHNR, CDR2 FQNEAQ (reference sequence). CDR3 in amino acids: CASSFGRSTDTQYF. DNA for the CDR3: TGTGCCAGCAGCTTCGGCCGCAGCACAGATACGCAGTATTTT.

The V gene is TRBV20-1, the J gene TRBJ1-4; D gene uncertain. Germline V gene lookup returns CDR1 DFQATT and CDR2 SNEGSKA (reference sequence). The CDR3 contains 13 residues. The ends were cut back, 0 bases at V and 2 bases at J, with 4 bases in the middle. CDR3 region: CSARDETNEKLFF. CDR3 sequence (DNA): TGCAGTGCTAGAGATGAGACTAATGAAAAACTGTTTTTT.

Notes on this clonotype: A clone one base away is much larger, so this may be a read error. This chain uses TRBV29-1 with TRBJ2-1; 12 nucleotides align to TRBD2. The closer fit of TRBJ2-7 to the DNA end suggests the J call may be wrong. The CDR3 totals 14 residues. The germline CDR1 and CDR2 sequences are SQVTM and ANQGSEA. CDR3: CSADLAGGYNEQYF. As DNA, the CDR3 is TGCAGCGCTGACCTAGCGGGAGGGTACAATGAGCAGTACTTC.

This clonotype was detected a few times. The genes are TRBV5-1 and TRBJ2-2; D may be TRBD1 or TRBD2 (5 bases each). V was pared by 5 bases and J by 1 base, with 12 bases between. The germline V gene encodes CDR1 SGHRS and CDR2 YFSETQ. This CDR3 is 15 amino acids long. CDR3 nucleotide sequence: TGCGCCAGCAGATCCGGGACCTTGAACACCGGGGAGCTGTTTTTT. As protein: CASRSGTLNTGELFF.